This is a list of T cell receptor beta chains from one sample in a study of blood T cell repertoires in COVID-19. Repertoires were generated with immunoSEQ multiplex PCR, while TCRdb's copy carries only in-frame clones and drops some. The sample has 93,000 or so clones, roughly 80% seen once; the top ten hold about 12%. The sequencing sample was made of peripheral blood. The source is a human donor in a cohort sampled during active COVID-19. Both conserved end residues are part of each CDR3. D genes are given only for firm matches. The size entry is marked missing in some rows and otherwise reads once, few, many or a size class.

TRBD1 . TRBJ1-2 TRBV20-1 CSVRTGGGYTF TGCAGTGTCCGGACAGGGGGAGGCTACACCTTC
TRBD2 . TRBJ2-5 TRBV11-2 CATAGGLATVQETQYF TGTGCCACCGCGGGGGGGCTTGCCACGGTTCAAGAGACCCAGTACTTC
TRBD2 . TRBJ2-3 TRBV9 CASSPASGGASDTQYF TGTGCCAGCAGCCCCGCTAGCGGGGGGGCTTCAGATACGCAGTATTTT
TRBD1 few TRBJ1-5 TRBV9 CASSTGANQPQHF TGTGCCAGCAGCACAGGGGCAAATCAGCCCCAGCATTTT
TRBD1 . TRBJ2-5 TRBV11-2 CASSRDRLQETQYF TGTGCCAGCAGCCGGGACAGGCTACAAGAGACCCAGTACTTC
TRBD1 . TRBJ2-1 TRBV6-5 CASKQGVMFEQFF TGTGCCAGCAAACAGGGGGTCATGTTTGAGCAGTTCTTC
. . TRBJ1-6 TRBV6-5 CASRDSNNSPLHF TGTGCCAGCAGGGACAGCAATAATTCACCCCTCCACTTT
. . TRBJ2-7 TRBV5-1 CASSPSSYEQYF TGCGCCAGCAGCCCGAGCTCCTACGAGCAGTACTTC
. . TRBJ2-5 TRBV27 CASSKRGGVPQETQYF TGTGCCAGCAGCAAACGAGGTGGCGTCCCCCAAGAGACCCAGTACTTC
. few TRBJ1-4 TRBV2 CASSSQQGFTNEKLFF TGTGCCAGCAGTTCACAACAGGGTTTTACTAATGAAAAACTGTTTTTT
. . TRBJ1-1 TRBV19 CASSTTGIARAFF TGTGCCAGTAGTACTACAGGGATTGCCAGGGCTTTCTTT
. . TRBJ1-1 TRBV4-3 CASSQGLPGPTEAFF TGCGCCAGCAGCCAAGGCCTGCCTGGCCCCACTGAAGCTTTCTTT
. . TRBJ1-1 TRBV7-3 CASSPQGANTEAFF TGTGCCAGCAGTCCACAGGGCGCGAACACTGAAGCTTTCTTT
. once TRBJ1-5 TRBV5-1 CASSSLGGGQPQHF TGCGCCAGCAGCTCCCTTGGCGGGGGCCAGCCCCAGCATTTT
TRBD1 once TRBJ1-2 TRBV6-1 CASSEVLPYWTGNGYTF TGTGCCAGCAGTGAAGTACTCCCCTATTGGACAGGGAACGGCTACACCTTC
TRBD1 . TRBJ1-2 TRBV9 CASSGRLAGGAGGYTF TGTGCCAGCAGCGGCCGACTGGCAGGGGGCGCGGGTGGCTACACCTTC
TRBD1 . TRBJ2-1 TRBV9 CASSQRGTGSYNEQFF TGTGCCAGCAGCCAGAGGGGGACAGGTAGCTACAATGAGCAGTTCTTC
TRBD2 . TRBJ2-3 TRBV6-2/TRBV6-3 CASSPGTSGRLTDTQYF TGTGCCAGCAGTCCGGGGACTAGCGGGAGACTCACAGATACGCAGTATTTT
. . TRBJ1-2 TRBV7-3 CASSLGQYYGYTF TGTGCCAGCAGCTTGGGACAATACTATGGCTACACCTTC
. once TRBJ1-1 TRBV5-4 CASSFSGNTEAFF TGTGCCAGCAGCTTCTCAGGGAACACTGAAGCTTTCTTT
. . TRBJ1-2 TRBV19 CASSIALQGNYGYTF TGTGCCAGTAGTATAGCCCTCCAGGGTAACTATGGCTACACCTTC
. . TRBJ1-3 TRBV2 CASSEGGAGAGGNTIYF TGTGCCAGCAGTGAAGGTGGGGCAGGGGCAGGCGGAAACACCATATATTTT
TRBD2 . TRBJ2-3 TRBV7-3 CASSLGSGPTNTQYF TGTGCCAGCAGCTTGGGTAGCGGGCCTACAAATACGCAGTATTTT
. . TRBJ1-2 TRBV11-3 CASSLDRSHGYTF TGTGCCAGCAGCTTAGACAGGTCTCATGGCTACACCTTC
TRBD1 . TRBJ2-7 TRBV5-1 CASSGRGLGEQYF TGCGCCAGCAGCGGCAGGGGGCTCGGCGAGCAGTACTTC
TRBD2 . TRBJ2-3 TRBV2 CASQRGERGRGDTQYF TGTGCCAGCCAGAGGGGGGAGCGGGGGAGAGGGGATACGCAGTATTTT
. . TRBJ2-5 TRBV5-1 CASSLAAVGETQYF TGCGCCAGCAGCTTGGCCGCGGTGGGAGAGACCCAGTACTTC
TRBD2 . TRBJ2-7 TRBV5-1 CASSTSRGGSAYEQYF TGCGCCAGCAGCACCTCCCGGGGGGGATCGGCCTACGAGCAGTACTTC
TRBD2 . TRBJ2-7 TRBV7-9 CASSLDGGAYEQYF TGTGCCAGCAGCTTAGACGGGGGGGCGTACGAGCAGTACTTC
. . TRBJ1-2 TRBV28 CASSLQGTTTNYGYTF TGTGCCAGCAGTTTACAGGGGACAACCACTAACTATGGCTACACCTTC
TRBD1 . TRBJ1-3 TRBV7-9 CASSLPTGPSGNTIYF TGTGCCAGCAGCTTACCGACAGGGCCCTCTGGAAACACCATATATTTT
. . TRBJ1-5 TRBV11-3 CASSPSRRGYQVQPQHF TGTGCCAGCAGCCCTTCAAGGCGGGGGTACCAAGTGCAGCCCCAGCATTTT
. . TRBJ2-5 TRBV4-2 CASSQETRETQYF TGTGCCAGCAGCCAAGAGACACGGGAGACCCAGTACTTC
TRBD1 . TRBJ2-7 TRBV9 CASSVDRGSYEQYF TGTGCCAGCAGCGTAGACAGGGGCTCCTACGAGCAGTACTTC
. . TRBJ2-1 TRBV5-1 CASSPDGATGEQFF TGCGCCAGCAGCCCTGACGGAGCTACGGGTGAGCAGTTCTTC
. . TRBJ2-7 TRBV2 CASSVLNEQYF TGTGCCAGCAGTGTCCTAAACGAGCAGTACTTC
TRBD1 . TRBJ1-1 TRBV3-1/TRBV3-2 CASSPEGGHTEAFF TGTGCCAGCAGCCCAGAAGGGGGCCACACTGAAGCTTTCTTT
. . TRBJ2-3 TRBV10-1 CASSIPGADTQYF TGCGCCAGCAGTATCCCCGGGGCAGATACGCAGTATTTT
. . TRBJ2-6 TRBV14 CASRDSSGANVLTF TGTGCCAGCAGAGACAGCTCTGGGGCCAACGTCCTGACTTTC
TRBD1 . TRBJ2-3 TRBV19 CASSSGTGSSLRSTDTQYF TGTGCCAGTAGTTCCGGGACAGGGTCCTCCCTGAGGAGCACAGATACGCAGTATTTT
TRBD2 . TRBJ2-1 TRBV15 CATSTGTSGASNEQFF TGTGCCACCAGCACAGGGACTAGCGGGGCATCCAATGAGCAGTTCTTC
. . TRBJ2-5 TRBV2 CASRVYQETQYF TGTGCCAGCCGGGTGTACCAAGAGACCCAGTACTTC
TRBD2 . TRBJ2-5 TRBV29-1 CSVASVAGGPGETQYF TGCAGCGTTGCGTCGGTAGCGGGGGGGCCAGGGGAGACCCAGTACTTC
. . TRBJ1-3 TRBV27 CASSSSGSQAGNTIYF TGTGCCAGCAGTTCCTCAGGGTCCCAGGCAGGGAACACCATATATTTT
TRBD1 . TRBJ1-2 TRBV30 CAWSVSVGGGRNYGYTF TGTGCCTGGAGTGTCTCAGTCGGAGGGGGCAGAAACTATGGCTACACCTTC
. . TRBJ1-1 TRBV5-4 CASSLGRGNTEAFF TGTGCCAGCAGCTTGGGTAGGGGGAACACTGAAGCTTTCTTT
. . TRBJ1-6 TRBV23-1 CASNEASYNSPLHF TGCGCCAGCAACGAGGCCTCCTATAATTCACCCCTCCACTTT